This TCR beta chain derives from a study of T cell responses to AZD1222 COVID-19 vaccine (TCRdb year 2021). A note on the overall study: AZD1222 recipients with second doses at about 4 weeks or about 12 weeks were pooled, because spike-specific TCR depth and breadth did not differ between schedules. TCR sequencing covered 230 to 250 trial participants: 200 to 220 given two doses of AZD1222 and 26 given two doses of MenACWY control vaccine. Trial participants were enrolled by age into 18-55, 56-69 and 70-plus year subgroups, with roughly 160, 29 and 62 TCR-sequenced participants respectively.

The intended sense of this specimen's time point label: baseline before first vaccination. Vaccinee samples came from UK trials COV001 and COV002, including a single-blind randomized controlled phase 2/3 trial of AZD1222 (ChAdOx1 nCoV-19) in healthy adults. For TCRbeta chain sequencing, PBMC samples from trial participants were taken at day 0 and at day 28 after the second dose. The CDR3 regions of human TCRbeta chains were analyzed by immunosequencing. From the authors' description of their analysis: TCRs in the repertoires were compared against a reference library of SARS-CoV-2-specific TCRs that had been generated with the MIRA antigen-specificity platform. Breadth was defined as the fraction of unique TCRs that were SARS-CoV-2-associated, and depth was defined as the fraction of total T cells that were SARS-CoV-2-associated. Each spike-specific TCR was assigned to its reactive spike region and to a CD4 or CD8 class using the MIRA data. Log10-transformed breadth and depth values were compared by one-way ANOVA with Sidak's multiple comparisons tests. Imported from immuneACCESS, the table was reduced by TCRdb to in-frame sequences with V and J called. These copies leave out some clones; in studies compared against another copy, an unresolved V gene accounts for under half, and the cause of the remainder is not known. V and J calls plus clone size are reproduced from that table; the DNA served to infer D and trimming. This sample lists 45,000 to 60,000 clones; around 86% were detected once. Clones ranked in the top ten supply roughly 17% of the sample.

V and J lose 6 bases and 3 bases, and a span of 18 bases separates them. The CDR3 numbers 15 residues from cysteine through phenylalanine. Only the CDR3 DNA is retained, 45 bases long and in frame from the first base. The germline V gene supplies CDR1 SGHDT and CDR2 YYEEEE. What the study reported, not specific to this receptor: Most participants were white British and females outnumbered males, and the authors suggested that clonal diversity may have been underestimated. Because no day 14 peak-response samples were available, the repertoires could be characterized only after the peak T cell response. Reportedly, close to half of the unique spike-specific TCRs recognized epitopes lying outside the regions that are mutated in the B.1.351 and B.1.1.7 variants. In the small 56-69-year group, the increase in depth fell short of significance, most likely because of low power. The vaccine-associated CD4 TCRs covered the entire spike protein, and the dominant responses fell in regions 160-218 and 743-854. Only six or seven AZD1222 recipients were SARS-CoV-2 seropositive at baseline, limiting conclusions about previously exposed vaccinees. After two AZD1222 doses, both the breadth and the depth of spike-specific TCRs were significantly higher than at day 0 and than in MenACWY recipients.

Worth noting for this clone: There is no known antigen for this receptor. Base-call qualities are not available, and no considerably larger clone is one nucleotide away.

The input for sequencing was peripheral blood, taken on day 0 of AZD1222 vaccination. This TCR was sampled from an adult in good health. The sequence is built from TRBV5-6 and TRBJ1-1; no D gene is confidently identified. The DNA sequence reads TGTGCCAGCACCCCTTACCGGGGAATTTACACTGAAGCTTTCTTT. The encoded protein is CASTPYRGIYTEAFF. With the portions outside the CDR3 filled from the reference TRBV5-6 and TRBJ1-1 genes, the complete variable region becomes DAGVTQSPTHLIKTRGQQVTLRCSPKSGHDTVSWYQQALGQGPQFIFQYYEEEERQRGNFPDRFSGHQFPNYSSELNVNALLLGDSALYLCASTPYRGIYTEAFFGQGTRLTVV.